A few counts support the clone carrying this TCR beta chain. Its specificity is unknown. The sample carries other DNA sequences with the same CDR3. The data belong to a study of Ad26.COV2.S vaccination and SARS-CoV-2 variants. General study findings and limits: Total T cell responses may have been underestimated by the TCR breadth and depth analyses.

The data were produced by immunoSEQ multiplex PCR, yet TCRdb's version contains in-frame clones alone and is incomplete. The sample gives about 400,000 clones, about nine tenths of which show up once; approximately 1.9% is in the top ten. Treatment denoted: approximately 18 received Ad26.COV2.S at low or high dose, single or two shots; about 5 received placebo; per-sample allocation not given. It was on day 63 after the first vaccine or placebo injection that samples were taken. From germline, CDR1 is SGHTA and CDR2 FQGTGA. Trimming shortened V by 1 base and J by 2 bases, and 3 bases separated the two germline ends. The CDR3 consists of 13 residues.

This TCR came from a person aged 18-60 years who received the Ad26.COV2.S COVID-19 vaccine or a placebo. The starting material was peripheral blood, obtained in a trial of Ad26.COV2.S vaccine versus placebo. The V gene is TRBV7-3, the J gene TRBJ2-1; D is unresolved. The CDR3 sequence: CASSLSAYNEQFF. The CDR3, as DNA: TGTGCCAGCAGCTTAAGCGCCTACAATGAGCAGTTCTTC.